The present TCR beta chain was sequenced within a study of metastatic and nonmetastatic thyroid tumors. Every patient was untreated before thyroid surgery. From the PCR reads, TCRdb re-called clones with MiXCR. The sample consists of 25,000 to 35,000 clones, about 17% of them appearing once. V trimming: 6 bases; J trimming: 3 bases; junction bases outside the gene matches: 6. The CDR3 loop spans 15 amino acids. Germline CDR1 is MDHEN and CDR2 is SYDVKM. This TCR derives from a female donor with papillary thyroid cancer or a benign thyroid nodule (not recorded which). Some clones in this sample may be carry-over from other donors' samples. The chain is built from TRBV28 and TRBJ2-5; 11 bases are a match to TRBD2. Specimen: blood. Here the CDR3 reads CASSLRGLAEETQYF. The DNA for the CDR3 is TGTGCCAGCAGCTTGAGGGGACTAGCGGAAGAGACCCAGTACTTC.